The 20 T cell receptor beta chains below were found in one sample sequenced in a study of cytomegalovirus exposure and HLA in healthy donors. The PCR made use of 60 Vbeta and 13 Jbeta primers. Repertoires were generated with immunoSEQ multiplex PCR, while TCRdb's copy carries only in-frame clones and drops some. The table records 85,000 to 120,000 clones, less than 85% of them present only once. The specimen was PBMCs. The origin of the receptors is a man between 60 and 70 years old in good health and CMV-seronegative.

The rearrangement links TRBV6-5 to TRBJ1-1, with TRBD1 identical over 7 bases. V trimming: 6 bases; J trimming: 5 bases; junction bases outside the gene matches: 6. CDR1 and CDR2 (germline): MNHEY, SVGAGI. The length of the CDR3 is 13 residues. The CDR3, as DNA: TGTGCCAGCAGGTTCGGGACAGCTACTGAAGCTTTCTTT. As protein: CASRFGTATEAFF.

The genes are TRBV11-2 and TRBJ2-2; 7 bases are a match to TRBD1. CDR1 is SGHAT and CDR2 is FQNNGV in the germline V gene. Trimming cost V 2 bases and J 6 bases; bases outside gene matches: 6. The CDR3 consists of 15 residues. The CDR3 DNA is TGTGCCAGCAGCTTAACGACAGGGAGTCCCGGGGAGCTGTTTTTT. Translating it yields CASSLTTGSPGELFF.

Only a few counts were recorded for this clone. V is TRBV9 and J is TRBJ2-7; D may be TRBD1 (5 bases). The ends were cut back, 4 bases at V and 6 bases at J, with 14 bases in the middle. The CDR3 loop spans 13 amino acids. CDR1 is SGDLS and CDR2 is YYNGEE in the germline V gene. CDR3 loop: CASSSWQGGEQYF. The CDR3 bases are TGTGCCAGCAGCTCGTGGCAGGGCGGCGAGCAGTACTTC.

This clone showed up just a few times. The chain couples TRBV18 to TRBJ1-1; possibly TRBD1 for D (5 bases). The germline V and J ends were trimmed by 4 bases and 0 bases, with 12 bases remaining between them. The CDR3 contains 15 residues. In germline, CDR1 is KGHSH, CDR2 LQKENI. The CDR3 bases are TGTGCCAGCTCACAACAGACAGAGCTGAACACTGAAGCTTTCTTT. Translation: CASSQQTELNTEAFF.

CDR3: CASSIFVGFGSGEQYV. DNA of the CDR3: TGTGCCAGCAGCATCTTCGTCGGGTTTGGGTCTGGCGAGCAGTACGTC. The rearrangement links TRBV2 to TRBJ2-7; D is unresolved. This CDR3 contains 16 residues. Trimming took 6 bases from V and 6 from J, leaving 24 bases between them. From germline, CDR1 is SNHLY and CDR2 FYNNEI.

The chain couples TRBV4-3 to TRBJ1-2; D remains ambiguous. CDR1 is LGHNA and CDR2 is YSLEER in the germline V gene. The CDR3 totals 15 residues. Trimming stripped 1 base from V and 3 bases from J, with 12 bases between. CDR3 nucleotides: TGCGCCAGCAGCCAAGTCGAGGGAAGAGACTATGGCTACACCTTC. Its translation: CASSQVEGRDYGYTF.

This chain links TRBV30 with TRBJ2-7, with 7 positions matching TRBD1. Germline V lookup: CDR1 GTSNPN, CDR2 SVGIG (reference sequence). The CDR3 consists of 14 residues. Losses at the gene ends were 0 bases for V and 1 base for J; bases not matched to a gene: 3. The CDR3 region has the DNA TGTGCCTGGAGTGTACGGGGACAGTCCTACGAGCAGTACTTC. It yields the protein CAWSVRGQSYEQYF.

The genes are TRBV6-5 and TRBJ1-5, with a possible D match to TRBD1 (6 bases). V shed 6 bases and J shed 3 bases, with 12 bases lying between them. The CDR3 is made up of 14 amino acids. Germline values: CDR1 MNHEY, CDR2 SVGAGI. In nucleotides, the CDR3 is TGTGCCAGCAGGCCCGGACAGTACAATCAGCCCCAGCATTTT. Its translation: CASRPGQYNQPQHF.

The chain uses TRBV19 and TRBJ1-1; 9 bases fit TRBD1. The CDR3 consists of 15 residues. CDR1 is LNHDA and CDR2 is SQIVND in the germline V gene (reference sequence). Trimming cost V 7 bases and J 2 bases; bases outside gene matches: 8. The CDR3 DNA follows: TGTGCCAGTAACCCCCGGGACAGGGCAAACACTGAAGCTTTCTTT. Residues: CASNPRDRANTEAFF.

Only one count was recorded for this clone. The rearrangement links TRBV19 to TRBJ2-3, with 8 bases fitting TRBD2. Germline trimming cut 5 bases from V and 1 base from J; bases unmatched to any gene: 5. Germline values: CDR1 LNHDA, CDR2 SQIVND (reference sequence). This CDR3 contains 15 residues. The CDR3 DNA is TGTGCCAGTAGTGTCAGGGGACTAGGCACAGATACGCAGTATTTT. Protein sequence: CASSVRGLGTDTQYF.

The chain uses TRBV7-2 and TRBJ2-7, with 12 bases lining up with TRBD2. CDR1 and CDR2 (germline): SGHTA, FQGNSA. V shed 4 bases, J shed 4 bases, and the junction held 2 bases outside the gene matches. The CDR3 runs 14 residues. DNA of the CDR3: TGTGCCAGCAGCTCCCTAGCGGGGGGGTACGAGCAGTACTTC. Residues: CASSSLAGGYEQYF.

This chain uses TRBV2 with TRBJ2-7, with 13 bases aligning to TRBD2. The germline V gene encodes CDR1 SNHLY and CDR2 FYNNEI. This CDR3 spans 14 amino acids. J gave up 4 bases and V 7 bases, and 4 bases lay outside the gene matches. The CDR3 sequence: CASTRTSGGYEQYF. The CDR3 coding sequence is TGTGCCAGCACCAGGACTAGCGGGGGTTACGAGCAGTACTTC.

The chain has TRBV7-7 and TRBJ2-5, with a tentative D call TRBD1 (6 bases). Germline-derived CDR1 and CDR2 are SSHAT and FNYEAQ (reference sequence). Trimming pared 3 bases from V and 4 bases from J, leaving 9 bases between. The CDR3 contains 13 residues. This chain's CDR3 is CASSLDRRETQYF. CDR3 in DNA: TGTGCCAGCAGCTTGGACAGACGAGAGACCCAGTACTTC.

The chain joins TRBV6-5 to TRBJ2-1, with a possible D match to TRBD1 (6 bases). Germline V gene sequence: CDR1 MNHEY, CDR2 SVGAGI. V was shortened by 5 bases and J by 2 bases, with 13 bases between the two germline ends. This CDR3 is built from 15 residues. The CDR3 DNA sequence: TGTGCCAGCAGTCAAGACAGGCACCCCTACAATGAGCAGTTCTTC. Protein product: CASSQDRHPYNEQFF.

The rearrangement links TRBV6-1 to TRBJ2-7; 9 bases map to TRBD2. The junction had 6 bases not matched to a gene; V was cut back by 6 bases and J by 3 bases. Germline V gene sequence: CDR1 MNHNS, CDR2 SASEGT. The CDR3 sequence is 14 residues long. CDR3 residues: CASRAGTSSYEQYF. CDR3 nucleotides: TGTGCCAGCAGGGCCGGGACTAGCAGCTACGAGCAGTACTTC.

The rearrangement uses TRBV11-1 and TRBJ1-3, with TRBD1 as a possible D gene (5 bases). The germline CDR1 and CDR2 sequences are SGHAT and FQDESV (reference sequence). V lost 6 bases, J lost 0 bases, and 15 bases lay in between. The CDR3 is 16 amino acids. The CDR3 region is CASSSSPDSSGNTIYF. For the CDR3, the DNA is TGTGCCAGCAGTAGCTCTCCTGACAGCTCTGGAAACACCATATATTTT. The full variable domain, its missing parts supplied by reference TRBV11-1 and TRBJ1-3, is EAEVAQSPRYKITEKSQAVAFWCDPISGHATLYWYRQILGQGPELLVQFQDESVVDDSQLPKDRFSAERLKGVDSTLKIQPAELGDSAMYLCASSSSPDSSGNTIYFGEGSWLTVV.

The chain has TRBV9 and TRBJ1-1; D gene ambiguous. This CDR3 comprises 13 residues. CDR1 SGDLS and CDR2 YYNGEE come from the germline V gene. V lost 0 bases, J lost 1 base, and 4 bases lay in between. CDR3 sequence (DNA): TGTGCCAGCAGCGTAGTATCGAACACTGAAGCTTTCTTT. Protein: CASSVVSNTEAFF. The complete variable domain, with remaining parts taken from reference TRBV9 and TRBJ1-1, reads DSGVTQTPKHLITATGQRVTLRCSPRSGDLSVYWYQQSLDQGLQFLIQYYNGEERAKGNILERFSAQQFPDLHSELNLSSLELGDSALYFCASSVVSNTEAFFGQGTRLTVV.

Regarding this clone: At the DNA level, this CDR3 is encoded by other sequences in the same sample as well. The chain has TRBV19 and TRBJ2-2; D remains ambiguous. This CDR3 is 12 amino acids long. The V and J ends lost 3 bases and 4 bases respectively, with 3 bases between them. Looked up from germline, CDR1 is LNHDA and CDR2 is SQIVND (reference sequence). This CDR3 reads CASSIRTGELFF. The DNA of the CDR3 is TGTGCCAGTAGTATCCGCACCGGGGAGCTGTTTTTT.

A note on this clone: The same CDR3 arises from other DNA sequences in this sample as well. This chain connects TRBV5-1 to TRBJ1-1; 7 bases fit TRBD1. The CDR3 runs to 13 residues. V lost 1 base, J lost 3 bases, and 0 bases stayed unmatched. Germline-derived CDR1 and CDR2 are SGHRS and YFSETQ. CDR3 DNA: TGCGCCAGCAGCTTGACAGGGGACACTGAAGCTTTCTTT. Protein: CASSLTGDTEAFF.

The V and J genes are TRBV28 and TRBJ1-6, with a possible D match to TRBD1 (6 bases). CDR1 and CDR2 (germline): MDHEN, SYDVKM. Trimming cost V 3 bases and J 0 bases, with 12 bases left between them. This CDR3 contains 17 residues. CDR3 sequence reads: CASSFSGQRSYNSPLHF. CDR3 nucleotides: TGTGCCAGCAGTTTTTCTGGACAGCGCTCCTATAATTCACCCCTCCACTTT.